This entry lists 8 T cell receptor beta chains sequenced from one sample in a study of blood T cell repertoires in COVID-19. TCRdb keeps only in-frame clones here, not all; method: immunoSEQ multiplex PCR. The sample gives over 70,000 clones, less than 95% of which show up once; more than 6% is in the top ten. The sequencing sample was made of peripheral blood. The source is a man between 18 and 35 years old with COVID-19, enrolled during active disease.

V gene TRBV7-3 combines with J gene TRBJ2-5; tentative D call: TRBD1 (6 bases). CDR3 length: 15 residues. V gave up 6 bases and J gave up 5 bases, with 19 bases separating them. CDR1 is SGHTA and CDR2 is FQGTGA in the germline V gene. The CDR3 is CASRGPAGVRETQYF. The CDR3 DNA sequence: TGTGCCAGCAGGGGCCCCGCAGGGGTCAGGGAGACCCAGTACTTC.

The chain employs TRBV19 and TRBJ2-7; 7 bases are shared with TRBD1. The CDR3 is 15 amino acids. V lost 5 bases and J lost 4; bases outside the gene matches: 11. The V gene's germline CDR1 is LNHDA and CDR2 SQIVND (reference sequence). Written as DNA, the CDR3 is TGTGCCAGTAGTCTCTCCGGGACAGATTTATACGAGCAGTACTTC. Translating gives CASSLSGTDLYEQYF.

The chain has TRBV5-5 and TRBJ2-7; 7 nucleotides line up with TRBD2. This CDR3 region has 16 residues. The junction had 12 bases not matched to a gene; V was cut back by 6 bases and J by 0 bases. In germline, CDR1 is SGHKS, CDR2 YYEKEE (reference sequence). The CDR3 nucleotides read TGTGCCAGCACCTTCTTGGCGGGAGCGAGCTCCTACGAGCAGTACTTC. Its protein product is CASTFLAGASSYEQYF.

The V call is TRBV28, the J call TRBJ1-6, with D possibly matching TRBD1 (5 bases). The germline gives CDR1 MDHEN, CDR2 SYDVKM. CDR3 length equals 15 residues. The V end was cut by 8 bases, the J end by 10 bases, with 21 bases between. The CDR3 loop reads CASVLSGGAGSPLHF. The DNA for the CDR3 is TGTGCCAGCGTTTTGTCTGGAGGGGCGGGATCACCCCTCCACTTT.

The gene calls are TRBV6-1 and TRBJ2-2; 10 bases align to TRBD1. Germline loops: CDR1 MNHNS, CDR2 SASEGT. There are 16 residues in the CDR3. V lost 3 bases to trimming and J lost 6 bases; unmatched junction nucleotides: 7. CDR3 residues: CASSERGTGDPGELFF. DNA for the CDR3: TGTGCCAGCAGTGAGAGGGGGACAGGGGACCCCGGGGAGCTGTTTTTT.

On this clone itself: One junction end disagrees with the germline gene, perhaps due to a read error. The J gene is TRBJ2-7, the V gene TRBV9, with TRBD2 matching 11 bases. Germline V gene sequence: CDR1 SGDLS, CDR2 YYNGEE. The CDR3 extends over 15 amino acids. The CDR3 here is CASSGGPLAGDGLHF. In DNA, the CDR3 is TGTGCCAGCAGCGGGGGACCACTAGCGGGAGACGGTCTGCACTTC.

V gene TRBV18 combines with J gene TRBJ1-1; D is uncertain. This CDR3 region has 12 residues. V lost 6 bases and J 9 bases, leaving 14 bases between the germline ends. Germline V CDR1 and CDR2: KGHSH, LQKENI. The CDR3 spells CASSSGEGKAFF. For the CDR3, the DNA is TGTGCCAGCTCGTCTGGGGAGGGCAAAGCTTTCTTT.

CDR3 loop: CASTLREGWGYTF. In DNA form, the CDR3 reads TGTGCCAGCACCCTGAGGGAGGGTTGGGGCTACACCTTC. The chain has TRBV12-3 or TRBV12-4 and TRBJ1-2; D not certain. The CDR3 consists of 13 residues. V was pared by 7 bases and J by 8 bases, with 17 bases between.